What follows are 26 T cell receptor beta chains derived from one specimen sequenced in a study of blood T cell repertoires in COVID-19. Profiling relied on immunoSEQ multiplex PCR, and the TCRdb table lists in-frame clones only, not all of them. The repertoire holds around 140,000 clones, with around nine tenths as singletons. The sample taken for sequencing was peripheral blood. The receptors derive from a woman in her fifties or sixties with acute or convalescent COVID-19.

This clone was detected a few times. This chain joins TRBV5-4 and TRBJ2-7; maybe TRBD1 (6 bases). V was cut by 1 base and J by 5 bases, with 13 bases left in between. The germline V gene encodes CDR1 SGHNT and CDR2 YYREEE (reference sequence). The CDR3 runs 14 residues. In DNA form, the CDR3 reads TGTGCCAGCAGCTTGACAGGGTCTGGGAACGAGCAGTACTTC. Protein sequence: CASSLTGSGNEQYF.

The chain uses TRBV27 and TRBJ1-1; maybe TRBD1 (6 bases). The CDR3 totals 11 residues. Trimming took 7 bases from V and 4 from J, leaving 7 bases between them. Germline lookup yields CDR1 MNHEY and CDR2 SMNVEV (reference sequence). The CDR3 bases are TGTGCCAGCACCAGGGGCACTGAAGCTTTCTTT. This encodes CASTRGTEAFF.

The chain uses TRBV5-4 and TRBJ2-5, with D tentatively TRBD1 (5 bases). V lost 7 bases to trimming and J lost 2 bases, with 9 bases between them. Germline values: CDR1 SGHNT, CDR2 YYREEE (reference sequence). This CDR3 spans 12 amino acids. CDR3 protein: CASGREQETQYF. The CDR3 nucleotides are TGTGCCAGCGGCAGGGAACAAGAGACCCAGTACTTC. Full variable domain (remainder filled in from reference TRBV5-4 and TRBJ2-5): ETGVTQSPTHLIKTRGQQVTLRCSSQSGHNTVSWYQQALGQGPQFIFQYYREEENGRGNFPPRFSGLQFPNYSSELNVNALELDDSALYLCASGREQETQYFGPGTRLLVL.

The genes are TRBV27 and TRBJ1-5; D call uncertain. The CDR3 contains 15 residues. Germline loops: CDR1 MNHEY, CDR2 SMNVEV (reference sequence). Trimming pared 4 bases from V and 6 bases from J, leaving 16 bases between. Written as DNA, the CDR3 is TGTGCCAGCAGTTCACTCCTTACGGTGTCTCAGCCCCAGCATTTT. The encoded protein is CASSSLLTVSQPQHF.

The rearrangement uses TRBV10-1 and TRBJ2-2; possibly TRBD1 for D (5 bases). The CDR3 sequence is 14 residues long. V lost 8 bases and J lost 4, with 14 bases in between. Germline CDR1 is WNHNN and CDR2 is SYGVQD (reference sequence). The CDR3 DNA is TGCGCCAGCCGGGTAGGGGTTTCCACCGGGGAGCTGTTTTTT. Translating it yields CASRVGVSTGELFF.

CDR3 sequence reads: CASSWREGGGTEAFF. The CDR3 bases are TGTGCCAGCAGTTGGCGAGAAGGGGGGGGGACTGAAGCTTTCTTT. The V call is TRBV6-5, the J call TRBJ1-1; D might be TRBD1 (6 bases). Per germline, CDR1 MNHEY and CDR2 SVGAGI. Trimming left V 4 bases short and J 5 bases short, with 17 bases between. The length of the CDR3 is 15 residues.

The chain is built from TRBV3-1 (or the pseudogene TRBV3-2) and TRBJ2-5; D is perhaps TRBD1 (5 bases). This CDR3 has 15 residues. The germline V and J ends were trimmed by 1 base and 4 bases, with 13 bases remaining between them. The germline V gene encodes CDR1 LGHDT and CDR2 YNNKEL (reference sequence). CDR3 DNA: TGTGCCAGCAGCCAAGGACAGAGGTGGACAGAGACCCAGTACTTC. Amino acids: CASSQGQRWTETQYF.

The CDR3 region is CASTGDRGRDEQYF. CDR3 coding DNA: TGTGCCAGCACCGGGGACAGGGGGCGCGACGAGCAGTACTTC. This rearrangement joins TRBV6-5 to TRBJ2-7, with 12 nucleotides matching TRBD1. CDR1 and CDR2 (germline): MNHEY, SVGAGI. Trimming at V came to 7 bases and at J to 5 bases, leaving 6 bases not matched to a gene. This CDR3 comprises 14 residues.

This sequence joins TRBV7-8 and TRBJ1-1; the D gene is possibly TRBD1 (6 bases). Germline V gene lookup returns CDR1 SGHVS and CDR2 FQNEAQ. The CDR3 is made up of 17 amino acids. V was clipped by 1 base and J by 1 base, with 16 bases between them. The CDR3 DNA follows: TGTGCCAGCAGCTTAGACTTTCCGAGGACAGAGAACACTGAAGCTTTCTTT. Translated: CASSLDFPRTENTEAFF.

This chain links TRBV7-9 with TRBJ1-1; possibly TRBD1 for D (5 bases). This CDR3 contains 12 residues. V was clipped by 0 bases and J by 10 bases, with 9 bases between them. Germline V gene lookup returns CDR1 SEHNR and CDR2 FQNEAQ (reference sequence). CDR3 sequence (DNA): TGTGCCAGCAGCTTAGCTGGGGGGTTAGCTTTCTTT. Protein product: CASSLAGGLAFF. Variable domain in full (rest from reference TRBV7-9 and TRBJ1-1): DTGVSQNPRHKITKRGQNVTFRCDPISEHNRLYWYRQTLGQGPEFLTYFQNEAQLEKSRLLSDRFSAERPKGSFSTLEIQRTEQGDSAMYLCASSLAGGLAFFGQGTRLTVV.

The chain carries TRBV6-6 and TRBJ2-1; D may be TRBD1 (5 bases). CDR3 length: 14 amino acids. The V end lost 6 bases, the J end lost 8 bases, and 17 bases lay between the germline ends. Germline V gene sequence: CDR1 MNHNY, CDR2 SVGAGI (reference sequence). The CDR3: CASSRQGPDYEQFF. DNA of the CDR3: TGTGCCAGCAGCCGCCAGGGTCCCGATTATGAGCAGTTCTTC.

CDR3 protein: CASRGGLRSGNTIYF. In DNA form, the CDR3 reads TGTGCCAGCAGAGGGGGTCTGCGCTCTGGAAACACCATATATTTT. This chain joins TRBV11-2 and TRBJ1-3; TRBD1 is a possible D gene (6 bases). Deletions cut 6 bases from V and 0 bases from J, with 12 bases between. Germline CDR1 and CDR2: SGHAT and FQNNGV. The CDR3 extends over 15 amino acids.

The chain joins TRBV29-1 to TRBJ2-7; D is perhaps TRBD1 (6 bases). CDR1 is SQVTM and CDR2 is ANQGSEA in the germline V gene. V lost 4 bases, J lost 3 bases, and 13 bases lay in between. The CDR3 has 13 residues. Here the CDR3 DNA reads TGCAGCGTTGGAGGTACAGGGAACTACGAGCAGTACTTC. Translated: CSVGGTGNYEQYF.

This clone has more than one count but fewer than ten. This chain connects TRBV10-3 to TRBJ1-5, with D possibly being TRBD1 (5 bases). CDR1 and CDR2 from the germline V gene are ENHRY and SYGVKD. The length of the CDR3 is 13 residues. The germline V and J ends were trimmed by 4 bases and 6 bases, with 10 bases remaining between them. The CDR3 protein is CAISGGQGQPQHF. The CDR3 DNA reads TGTGCCATCAGTGGGGGCCAGGGTCAGCCCCAGCATTTT.

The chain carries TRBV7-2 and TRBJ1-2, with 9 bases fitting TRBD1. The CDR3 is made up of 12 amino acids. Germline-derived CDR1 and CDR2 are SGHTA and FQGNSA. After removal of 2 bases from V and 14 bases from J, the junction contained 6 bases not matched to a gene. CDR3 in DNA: TGTGCCAGCAGCTTAATAGGACAGGGGCGGACCTTC. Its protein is CASSLIGQGRTF. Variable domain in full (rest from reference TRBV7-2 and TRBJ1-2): GAGVSQSPSNKVTEKGKDVELRCDPISGHTALYWYRQSLGQGLEFLIYFQGNSAPDKSGLPSDRFSAERTGGSVSTLTIQRTQQEDSAVYLCASSLIGQGRTFGSGTRLTVV.

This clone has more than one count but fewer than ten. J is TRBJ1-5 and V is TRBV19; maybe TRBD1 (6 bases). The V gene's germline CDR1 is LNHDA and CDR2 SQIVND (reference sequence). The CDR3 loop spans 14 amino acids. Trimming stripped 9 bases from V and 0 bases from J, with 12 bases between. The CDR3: CASTDRHSNQPQHF. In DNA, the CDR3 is TGTGCCAGCACGGACAGACATAGCAATCAGCCCCAGCATTTT.

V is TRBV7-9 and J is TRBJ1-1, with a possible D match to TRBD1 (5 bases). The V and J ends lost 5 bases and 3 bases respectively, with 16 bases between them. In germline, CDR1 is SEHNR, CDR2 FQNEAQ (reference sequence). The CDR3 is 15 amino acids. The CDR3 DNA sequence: TGTGCCAGCAGCATAGGACAAGGATCCCACACTGAAGCTTTCTTT. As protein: CASSIGQGSHTEAFF.

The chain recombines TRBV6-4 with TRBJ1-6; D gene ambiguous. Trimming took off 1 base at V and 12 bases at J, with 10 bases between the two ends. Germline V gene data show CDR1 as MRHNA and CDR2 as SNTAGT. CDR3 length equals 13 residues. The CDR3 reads CASSDFARGPLHF. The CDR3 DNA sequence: TGTGCCAGCAGTGACTTCGCACGGGGACCCCTCCACTTT.

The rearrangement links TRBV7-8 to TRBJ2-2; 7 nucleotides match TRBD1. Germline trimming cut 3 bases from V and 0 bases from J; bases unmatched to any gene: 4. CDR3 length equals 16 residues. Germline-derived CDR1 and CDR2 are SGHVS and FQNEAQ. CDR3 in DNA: TGTGCCAGCAGCTTTTCAGGACAGGCGAACACCGGGGAGCTGTTTTTT. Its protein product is CASSFSGQANTGELFF. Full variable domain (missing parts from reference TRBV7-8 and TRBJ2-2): GAGVSQSPRYKVAKRGQDVALRCDPISGHVSLFWYQQALGQGPEFLTYFQNEAQLDKSGLPSDRFFAERPEGSVSTLKIQRTQQEDSAVYLCASSFSGQANTGELFFGEGSRLTVL.

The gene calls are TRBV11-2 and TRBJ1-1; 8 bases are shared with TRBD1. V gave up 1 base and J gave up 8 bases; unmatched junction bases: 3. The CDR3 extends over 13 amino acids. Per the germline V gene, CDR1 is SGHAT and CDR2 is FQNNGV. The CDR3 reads CASSLASGGEAFF. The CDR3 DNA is TGTGCCAGCAGCTTAGCATCAGGGGGCGAAGCTTTCTTT.

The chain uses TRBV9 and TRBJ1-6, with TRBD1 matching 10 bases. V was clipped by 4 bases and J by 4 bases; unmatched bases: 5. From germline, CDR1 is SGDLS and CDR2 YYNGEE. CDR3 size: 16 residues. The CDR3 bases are TGTGCCAGCAGCTTAAGGACAGGGGGTTATAATTCACCCCTCCACTTT. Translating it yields CASSLRTGGYNSPLHF. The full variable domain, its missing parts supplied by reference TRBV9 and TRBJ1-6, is DSGVTQTPKHLITATGQRVTLRCSPRSGDLSVYWYQQSLDQGLQFLIQYYNGEERAKGNILERFSAQQFPDLHSELNLSSLELGDSALYFCASSLRTGGYNSPLHFGNGTRLTVT.

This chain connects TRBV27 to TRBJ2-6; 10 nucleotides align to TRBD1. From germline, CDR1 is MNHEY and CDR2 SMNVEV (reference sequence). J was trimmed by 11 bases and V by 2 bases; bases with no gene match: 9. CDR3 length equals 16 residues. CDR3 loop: CASSLIRRQGADVLTF. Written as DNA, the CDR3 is TGTGCCAGCAGTTTAATTCGTAGACAGGGGGCGGACGTCCTGACTTTC.

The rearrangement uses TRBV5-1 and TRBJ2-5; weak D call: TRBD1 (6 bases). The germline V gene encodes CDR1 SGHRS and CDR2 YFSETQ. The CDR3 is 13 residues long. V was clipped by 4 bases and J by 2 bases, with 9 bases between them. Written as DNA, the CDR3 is TGCGCCAGCAGCGGGGGACATCAAGAGACCCAGTACTTC. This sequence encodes CASSGGHQETQYF. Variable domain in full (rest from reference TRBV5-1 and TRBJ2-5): KAGVTQTPRYLIKTRGQQVTLSCSPISGHRSVSWYQQTPGQGLQFLFEYFSETQRNKGNFPGRFSGRQFSNSRSEMNVSTLELGDSALYLCASSGGHQETQYFGPGTRLLVL.

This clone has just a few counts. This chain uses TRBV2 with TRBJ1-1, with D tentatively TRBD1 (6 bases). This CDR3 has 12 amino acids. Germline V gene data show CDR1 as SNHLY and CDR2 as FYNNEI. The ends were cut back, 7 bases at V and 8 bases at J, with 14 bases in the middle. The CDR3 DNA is TGTGCCAGCACAGTTGATACAGGGGAAGCTTTCTTT. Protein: CASTVDTGEAFF.

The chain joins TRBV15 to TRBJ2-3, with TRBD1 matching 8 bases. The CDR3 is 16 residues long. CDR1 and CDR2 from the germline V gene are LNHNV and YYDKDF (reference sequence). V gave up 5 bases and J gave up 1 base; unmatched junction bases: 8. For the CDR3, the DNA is TGTGCCACCAGCCCTCTGACAGGGGTTGGCACAGATACGCAGTATTTT. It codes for CATSPLTGVGTDTQYF.

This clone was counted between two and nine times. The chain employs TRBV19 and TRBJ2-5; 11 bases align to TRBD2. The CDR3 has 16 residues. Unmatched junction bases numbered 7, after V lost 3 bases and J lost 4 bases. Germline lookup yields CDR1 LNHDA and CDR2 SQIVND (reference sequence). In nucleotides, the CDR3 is TGTGCCAGTAGTATTGGGACCCTAGCGGGGGGAGAGACCCAGTACTTC. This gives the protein CASSIGTLAGGETQYF. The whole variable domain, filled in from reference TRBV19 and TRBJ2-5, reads DGGITQSPKYLFRKEGQNVTLSCEQNLNHDAMYWYRQDPGQGLRLIYYSQIVNDFQKGDIAEGYSVSREKKESFPLTVTSAQKNPTAFYLCASSIGTLAGGETQYFGPGTRLLVL.